A single sample gave rise to the 13 T cell receptor beta chains below, sequenced in a study of shared clonotypes between healthy human individuals. Sequenced by immunoSEQ multiplex PCR; TCRdb stores in-frame clones only, minus some. The data hold some 2,000,000 clones, with approximately 95% observed a single time. Sequenced: naive CD4+ T cells sorted from blood. Documented subset: CD45RA+ positively selected. The source of these receptors is a man between 18 and 29 years old in good health.

The rearrangement links TRBV30 to TRBJ2-2; D not resolved. CDR1 and CDR2 (germline): GTSNPN, SVGIG (reference sequence). The CDR3 extends over 11 amino acids. V lost 1 base and J lost 8, with 5 bases in between. CDR3 region: CAWSAGGELFF. In DNA, the CDR3 is TGTGCCTGGAGTGCCGGTGGGGAGCTGTTTTTT.

The chain recombines TRBV9 with TRBJ2-4; D possibly matches TRBD1 or TRBD2 (6 bases each). Trimming took off 3 bases at V and 1 base at J, with 14 bases between the two ends. Germline CDR1 reads SGDLS; CDR2 reads YYNGEE. The CDR3 sequence is 16 residues long. As DNA, the CDR3 is TGTGCCAGCAGCGATGGGGGGCGGGATGCCAAAAACATTCAGTACTTC. This sequence encodes CASSDGGRDAKNIQYF.

The chain is built from TRBV5-8 and TRBJ1-4, with unresolved D. Germline V gives CDR1 SGHTS, CDR2 YDEGEE. Trimming shortened V by 1 base and J by 8 bases, and 9 bases separated the two germline ends. CDR3 size: 13 residues. The CDR3 region is CASSLSNIEKLFF. The CDR3 nucleotides read TGTGCCAGCAGCTTGTCTAACATCGAAAAACTGTTTTTT.

V gene TRBV6-6 combines with J gene TRBJ1-1; TRBD1 is a possible D gene (5 bases). Germline V gene data show CDR1 as MNHNY and CDR2 as SVGAGI (reference sequence). The CDR3 contains 13 residues. V was shortened by 9 bases and J by 5 bases, with 16 bases between the two germline ends. The CDR3 region has the DNA TGTGCCAGTATTCACGGGGCTAGGACTGAAGCTTTCTTT. Translating it yields CASIHGARTEAFF.

With respect to this clone: Other DNA sequences of this sample code for an identical CDR3. The chain has TRBV7-2 and TRBJ2-7; TRBD2 matches at 7 bases. J was trimmed by 4 bases and V by 0 bases; bases with no gene match: 3. CDR1 SGHTA and CDR2 FQGNSA come from the germline V gene. This CDR3 is 14 amino acids long. This CDR3 reads CASSLAGGPYEQYF. The CDR3 region has the DNA TGTGCCAGCAGCTTAGCGGGAGGGCCTTACGAGCAGTACTTC.

The chain has TRBV6-5 and TRBJ2-2; D unclear. In germline, CDR1 is MNHEY, CDR2 SVGAGI. CDR3 length equals 15 residues. With 0 bases removed from V and 5 bases from J, the gap between germline ends came to 10 bases. CDR3 DNA sequence: TGTGCCAGCAGTTACTCGAACCGGCGGACCGGGGAGCTGTTTTTT. As protein: CASSYSNRRTGELFF.

About this clone itself: The same CDR3 can be traced to other DNA sequences in this sample. The chain links TRBV5-1 to TRBJ2-2, with D perhaps matching TRBD2 (6 bases). Germline CDR1 and CDR2: SGHRS and YFSETQ. The CDR3 extends over 15 amino acids. With 2 bases removed from V and 2 bases from J, the gap between germline ends came to 10 bases. CDR3: CASSFTGVNTGELFF. CDR3 coding DNA: TGCGCCAGCAGCTTCACGGGAGTTAACACCGGGGAGCTGTTTTTT.

J is TRBJ2-1 and V is TRBV2; either TRBD1 or TRBD2 may fit D (5 bases each). The germline gives CDR1 SNHLY, CDR2 FYNNEI. Trimming took off 9 bases at V and 10 bases at J, with 16 bases between the two ends. The length of the CDR3 is 12 residues. CDR3 coding DNA: TGTGCCAGGGGGGATAACTTCGGGGAGCAGTTCTTC. Protein product: CARGDNFGEQFF.

V usage is TRBV28 and J usage is TRBJ1-4; TRBD1 is a possible D gene (5 bases). Germline V gives CDR1 MDHEN, CDR2 SYDVKM. V lost 2 bases and J 10 bases, leaving 11 bases between the germline ends. The CDR3 runs to 13 residues. The CDR3 spells CASSLPGTGKLFF. The CDR3 DNA is TGTGCCAGCAGTTTACCTGGGACGGGAAAACTGTTTTTT. The full variable domain, completed using reference TRBV28 and TRBJ1-4, is DVKVTQSSRYLVKRTGEKVFLECVQDMDHENMFWYRQDPGLGLRLIYFSYDVKMKEKGDIPEGYSVSREKKERFSLILESASTNQTSMYLCASSLPGTGKLFFGSGTQLSVL.

This clone was picked up one time. The chain combines TRBV6-5 with TRBJ1-3; possibly TRBD1 for D (6 bases). Looked up from germline, CDR1 is MNHEY and CDR2 is SVGAGI. The length of the CDR3 is 15 residues. With 8 bases removed from V and 0 bases from J, the gap between germline ends came to 14 bases. CDR3 nucleotide sequence: TGTGCCAGCGCGGCCGACAGGTCCTCTGGAAACACCATATATTTT. Translated, it gives CASAADRSSGNTIYF.

The chain is built from TRBV5-1 and TRBJ2-7; D is ambiguous. This CDR3 has 13 amino acids. Germline assignment: CDR1 SGHRS and CDR2 YFSETQ. Trimming left V 4 bases short and J 3 bases short, with 11 bases between. The CDR3 is CASSQLNSYEQYF. In DNA form, the CDR3 reads TGCGCCAGCAGCCAACTAAACAGCTACGAGCAGTACTTC.

Only one count was recorded for this clone. The V call is TRBV5-1, the J call TRBJ2-7, with 9 nucleotides matching TRBD2. Germline CDR1 and CDR2: SGHRS and YFSETQ. The CDR3 totals 15 residues. V dropped 0 bases and J dropped 5; count of bases not matched to a gene: 6. CDR3 sequence (DNA): TGCGCCAGCAGCTTGGGTAGCGGGAGTGGCGACGAGCAGTACTTC. Its protein product is CASSLGSGSGDEQYF.

The sample holds one count of this clone. The chain has TRBV30 and TRBJ1-6; D unresolved. Per germline, CDR1 GTSNPN and CDR2 SVGIG (reference sequence). The CDR3 sequence is 13 residues long. Trimming cost V 0 bases and J 7 bases, with 7 bases left between them. The CDR3 DNA sequence: TGTGCCTGGAGTGTCCCGTCAAATTCACCCCTCCACTTT. It encodes CAWSVPSNSPLHF.